This TCR beta chain was recovered during a study of regulatory T cells in long-lasting Graves disease. Study outcomes and limitations: Sampling was limited to peripheral blood rather than thyroid tissue. Persistent Graves' patients showed reduced TCR diversity versus newly diagnosed patients. Persistent cases favored TRBV28, TRBJ1-2 and TRBJ2-5.

The TCR beta library used iRepertoire HTBI primers with Arm-PCR amplification of CDR3. MiXCR, run by TCRdb on the multiplex PCR reads, gives a single entry per CDR3 protein. Of 400,000 to 450,000 distinct CDR3 sequences in the sample, about a quarter were seen once. Time point reported: persistent/refractory GD, antithyroid drugs over 5 years with positive TRAb. Scientists built the TCR library using RNA that was extracted from PBMCs. Approximately 8.9-milliliter peripheral blood samples went into EDTA tubes. The CDR3 loop spans 13 amino acids. From germline, CDR1 is SQVTM and CDR2 ANQGSEA. V lost 7 bases to trimming and J lost 4 bases, with 16 bases between them. This clonotype was seen once. The target antigen is unknown.

The specimen was peripheral blood mononuclear cells (PBMCs), collected when the disease was refractory, from a patient treated with antithyroid drugs. This sequence was found in a female donor with Graves disease. V and J are TRBV29-1 and TRBJ1-2; D uncertain. CDR3 region: CSAANSGIYGYTF. Written as DNA, the CDR3 is TGCAGCGCCGCCAACTCCGGGATCTATGGCTACACCTTC. The variable domain in full, with the rest retrieved from reference TRBV29-1 and TRBJ1-2, is SAVISQKPSRDICQRGTSLTIQCQVDSQVTMMFWYRQQPGQSLTLIATANQGSEATYESGFVIDKFPISRPNLTFSTLTVSNMSPEDSSIYLCSAANSGIYGYTFGSGTRLTVV.